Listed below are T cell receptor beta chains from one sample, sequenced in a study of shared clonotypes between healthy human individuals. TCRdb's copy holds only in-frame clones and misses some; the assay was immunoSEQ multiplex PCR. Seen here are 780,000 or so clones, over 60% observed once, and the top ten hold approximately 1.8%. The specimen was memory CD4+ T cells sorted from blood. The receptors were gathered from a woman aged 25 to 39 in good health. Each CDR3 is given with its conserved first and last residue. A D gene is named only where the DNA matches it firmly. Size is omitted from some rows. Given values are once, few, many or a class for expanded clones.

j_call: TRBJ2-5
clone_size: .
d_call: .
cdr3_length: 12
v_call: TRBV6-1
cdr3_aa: CASRTTGETQYF
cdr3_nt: TGTGCCAGCAGGACCACAGGGGAGACCCAGTACTTC

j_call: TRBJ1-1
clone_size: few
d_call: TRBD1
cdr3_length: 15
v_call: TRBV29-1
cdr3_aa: CSVAQGGIGDSEAFF
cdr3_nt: TGCAGCGTGGCACAGGGGGGTATTGGAGATAGTGAAGCTTTCTTT

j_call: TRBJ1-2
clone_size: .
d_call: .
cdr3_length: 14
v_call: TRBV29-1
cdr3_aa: CSVDRTAGTGGYTF
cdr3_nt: TGCAGCGTTGACAGGACGGCGGGCACTGGTGGCTACACCTTC

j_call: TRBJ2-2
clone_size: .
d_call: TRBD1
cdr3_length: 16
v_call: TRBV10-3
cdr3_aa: CAISERQGSNTGELFF
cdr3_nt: TGTGCCATCAGTGAACGACAGGGATCGAACACCGGGGAGCTGTTTTTT

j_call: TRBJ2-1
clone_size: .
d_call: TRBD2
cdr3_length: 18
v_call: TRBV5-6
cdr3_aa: CASNSGAGTSGRANEQFF
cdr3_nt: TGTGCCAGCAACTCTGGGGCCGGGACTAGCGGGAGGGCCAATGAGCAGTTCTTC

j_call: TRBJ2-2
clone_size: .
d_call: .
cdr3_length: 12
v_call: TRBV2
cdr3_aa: CASSAVAGELFF
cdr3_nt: TGTGCCAGCAGTGCGGTCGCCGGGGAGCTGTTTTTT

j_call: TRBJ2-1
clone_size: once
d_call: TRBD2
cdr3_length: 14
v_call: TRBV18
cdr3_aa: CASSPDSGRNEQFF
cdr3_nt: TGTGCCAGCTCACCGGATAGCGGGAGGAATGAGCAGTTCTTC

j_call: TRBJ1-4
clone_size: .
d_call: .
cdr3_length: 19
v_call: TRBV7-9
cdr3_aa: CASSFINQAYGAPNEKLFF
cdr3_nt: TGTGCCAGCAGCTTCATTAATCAGGCCTACGGTGCACCTAATGAAAAACTGTTTTTT

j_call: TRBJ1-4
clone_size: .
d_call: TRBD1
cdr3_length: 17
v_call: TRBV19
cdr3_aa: CASSVHRRQGAREKLFF
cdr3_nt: TGTGCCAGTAGTGTTCACCGCCGACAGGGGGCACGGGAAAAACTGTTTTTT

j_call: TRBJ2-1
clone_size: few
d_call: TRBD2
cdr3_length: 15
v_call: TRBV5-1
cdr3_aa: CASSSSAGAYNEQFF
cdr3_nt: TGCGCCAGCAGCTCGTCAGCGGGAGCGTACAATGAGCAGTTCTTC

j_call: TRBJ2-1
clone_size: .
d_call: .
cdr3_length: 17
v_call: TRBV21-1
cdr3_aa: CASSKHLTSGGRDEQFF
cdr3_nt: TGTGCCAGCAGCAAACACCTGACTAGCGGGGGGAGGGATGAGCAGTTCTTC

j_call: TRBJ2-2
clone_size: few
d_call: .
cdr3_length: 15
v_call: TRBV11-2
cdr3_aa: CASSLVINPGGELFF
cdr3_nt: TGTGCCAGCAGCTTAGTCATCAATCCAGGAGGGGAGCTGTTTTTT

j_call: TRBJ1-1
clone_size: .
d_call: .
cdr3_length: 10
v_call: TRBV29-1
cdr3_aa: CSVGQESAFF
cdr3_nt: TGCAGCGTTGGCCAGGAATCGGCTTTCTTT

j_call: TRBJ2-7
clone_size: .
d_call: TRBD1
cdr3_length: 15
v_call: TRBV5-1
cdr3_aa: CASSLGDRGDNEQYF
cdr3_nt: TGCGCCAGCAGCTTGGGGGACAGGGGTGACAACGAGCAGTACTTC

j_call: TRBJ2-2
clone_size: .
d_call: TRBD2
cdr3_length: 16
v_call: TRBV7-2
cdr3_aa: CASSLNHGRAGGELFF
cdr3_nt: TGTGCCAGCAGCTTAAATCACGGGAGGGCCGGCGGGGAGCTGTTTTTT